The T cell receptor (beta chain) under discussion was sequenced for a study of blood T cell repertoires in COVID-19 (dated by TCRdb to between 2020 and 2021). Describing the broader study: The collaborator samples originated in the United States, Italy and Spain and spanned the acute and convalescent phases of COVID-19. The material from the prospective study consisted of cDNA or gDNA derived from T cells, B-cell-depleted T cells, or PBMCs. Where HLA class I and class II types were available, the types were taken from metadata supplied by the sample provider, not from assay-based typing. Sample metadata almost always included a de-identified subject ID, COVID-19 status, age in years and sex. The repertoires were made available in a free public database intended to serve as a resource for research on the immune response to SARS-CoV-2. Subjects who had been exposed to COVID-19, were actively infected with it, or had recovered from it provided the deeply sampled blood TCRbeta repertoires that made up the dataset. The samples were drawn from the first 160 participants of the ongoing ImmuneRACE study and from 950 to 1,500 subjects provided by 6 global collaborators.

One collaborating source in Seattle enrolled patients while the patients were actively infected and followed the patients over time throughout the course of disease. The collaborating institutions used their own protocols to collect whole blood in K2EDTA tubes. For TCRbeta analysis, collaborators shipped samples as frozen whole blood, isolated PBMCs, or DNA extracted from either of those sample types. On this clone: The clone's antigen remains unknown. Base qualities are missing; no much larger clone stands one base away.

TCRbeta CDR3 regions were amplified from genomic DNA using the immunoSEQ Assay, a bias-controlled multiplex PCR. In the original analysis: The number of nucleated cells in each sample was estimated from the amplification of reference gene primers within the assay. To quantify the absolute abundance of each unique TCRbeta CDR3 rearrangement, sequence reads were collapsed and filtered. For each sample, productive Simpson clonality was calculated as the square root of Simpson's diversity index across productive rearrangements. TCRdb retrieved this table from immuneACCESS and kept in-frame rearrangements only. Not all clones are present; in checked studies, unresolved V genes account for under half, and no reason is known for the remainder. V, J and clone size were drawn from that table, and D and trimming were deduced from the DNA. The sample contains 100,000 to 150,000 clones, roughly 85% of them found a single time. 2.5% to 3.5% of the sample comes from the top ten.

Results the study describes overall, beyond this receptor: The amount of clinical and demographic metadata varied by source and participant and was provided uncurated.

The source material was peripheral blood. This TCR derives from a woman older than 75 with COVID-19, enrolled during active disease.

The DNA is as follows: TGTGCCAGCAGTTCACTAGCGGGAACCGACAATGAGCAGTTCTTC. Translated, this gives CASSSLAGTDNEQFF. In this chain, TRBV6-5 is recombined with TRBJ2-1; 10 middle bases align to TRBD2. Reading from cysteine to phenylalanine, the CDR3 counts 15 amino acids. Only the CDR3 portion is preserved as DNA: 45 bases, with reading frame beginning at the first base. The germline V and J ends show losses of 4 bases and 5 bases respectively, and no gene match explains 5 bases of the junction. For CDR1 and CDR2, the germline V gene lists MNHEY and SVGAGI.